This passage covers 30 T cell receptor beta chains from one sample sequenced in a study of CD8 T cells in Susac syndrome. RNA in amounts of roughly 0.5 to 1 ug was reverse transcribed with random hexamers. Using its own MiXCR run on the immunoSEQ multiplex PCR reads, TCRdb lists one record per CDR3 protein. The table includes more than 200,000 distinct CDR3 sequences, 80% to 95% detected once. The source material was CD8+ T cells from PBMCs. The receptors originated from a human donor with multiple sclerosis.

This sequence joins TRBV20-1 and TRBJ2-3; D gene ambiguous. There are 17 residues in the CDR3. Trimming pared 8 bases from V and 6 bases from J, leaving 30 bases between. Looked up from germline, CDR1 is DFQATT and CDR2 is SNEGSKA (reference sequence). The CDR3 here is CSSRVPDYLNGKDTQYF. CDR3 in DNA: TGCAGTTCCCGGGTCCCTGATTATTTGAATGGGAAGGATACGCAGTATTTT.

This clonotype came up a few times. The chain is built from TRBV29-1 and TRBJ2-7; D gene ambiguous. Trimming took off 4 bases at V and 3 bases at J, with 4 bases between the two ends. Germline values: CDR1 SQVTM, CDR2 ANQGSEA. This CDR3 contains 10 residues. Here the CDR3 DNA reads TGCAGCGTTGGCGACTACGAGCAGTACTTC. It specifies CSVGDYEQYF.

V and J are TRBV30 and TRBJ2-1; 7 bases are shared with TRBD1. The CDR3 contains 14 residues. Germline V gene data show CDR1 as GTSNPN and CDR2 as SVGIG (reference sequence). V trimming: 2 bases; J trimming: 2 bases; junction bases outside the gene matches: 3. The CDR3 loop reads CAWSPGTAYNEQFF. The CDR3 nucleotides are TGTGCCTGGAGTCCCGGGACAGCCTACAATGAGCAGTTCTTC. Full variable domain (missing parts from reference TRBV30 and TRBJ2-1): SQTIHQWPATLVQPVGSPLSLECTVEGTSNPNLYWYRQAAGRGLQLLFYSVGIGQISSEVPQNLSASRPQDRQFILSSKKLLLSDSGFYLCAWSPGTAYNEQFFGPGTRLTVL.

The rearrangement links TRBV12-3 or TRBV12-4 to TRBJ2-3, with 7 bases identical to TRBD1. This CDR3 has 16 residues. J gave up 1 base and V 5 bases, and 9 bases lay outside the gene matches. CDR3: CASSLQQGMGTDTQYF. The CDR3 region has the DNA TGTGCCAGCAGTCTCCAACAGGGGATGGGCACAGATACGCAGTATTTT.

The chain links TRBV7-9 to TRBJ2-7; no clear D gene. This CDR3 has 12 amino acids. Trimming shortened V by 4 bases and J by 12 bases, and 16 bases separated the two germline ends. Per the germline V gene, CDR1 is SEHNR and CDR2 is FQNEAQ (reference sequence). The CDR3 nucleotides are TGTGCCAGCAGCTCCCTGATGAACGGGCCGTACTTC. Encoded protein: CASSSLMNGPYF.

The chain carries TRBV7-9 and TRBJ2-5; possibly TRBD2 for D (6 bases). The CDR3 runs to 16 residues. CDR1 SEHNR and CDR2 FQNEAQ come from the germline V gene (reference sequence). The V gene lost 1 base and the J gene lost 4 bases, with 16 bases spanning the gap. The CDR3 loop is CASSLVGLLRVETQYF. The CDR3, as DNA: TGTGCCAGCAGCTTAGTAGGACTATTGAGGGTAGAGACCCAGTACTTC.

This chain links TRBV9 with TRBJ1-6, with TRBD1 matching over 7 bases. The CDR3 runs to 17 residues. CDR1 is SGDLS, CDR2 YYNGEE, per germline. With V trimmed by 2 bases and J by 3 bases, 8 bases remained unmatched. The CDR3 nucleotides are TGTGCCAGCAGCGTCGACAGGGCTCCCTACTATAATTCACCCCTCCACTTT. Amino acid sequence: CASSVDRAPYYNSPLHF.

The chain uses TRBV6-6 and TRBJ1-3, with unresolved D. Trimming shortened V by 4 bases and J by 3 bases, and 16 bases separated the two germline ends. Germline loops: CDR1 MNHNY, CDR2 SVGAGI (reference sequence). The CDR3 contains 16 residues. The CDR3 nucleotides are TGTGCCAGCAGTTCCTCCGGGATCGGTTTTGGAAACACCATATATTTT. As protein: CASSSSGIGFGNTIYF.

This chain joins TRBV7-8 and TRBJ1-5; D gene ambiguous. The V end lost 2 bases, the J end lost 10 bases, and 6 bases lay between the germline ends. The CDR3 has 11 amino acids. The germline gives CDR1 SGHVS, CDR2 FQNEAQ. The CDR3 nucleotides are TGTGCCAGCAGCTTAAGTGGCCCCCAGCATTTT. This gives the protein CASSLSGPQHF.

This chain joins TRBV25-1 and TRBJ2-5; no reliable D call. The CDR3 runs 12 residues. Germline V gene sequence: CDR1 MGHDK, CDR2 SYGVNS. Trimming removed 3 bases at V and 5 bases at J, with 7 bases between. The CDR3 nucleotides are TGTGCCAGCAGTGAGCCTCCGGAGACCCAGTACTTC. Protein product: CASSEPPETQYF.

The CDR3 region is CSASGSLAGPTQYF. The CDR3 DNA follows: TGCAGTGCTAGTGGAAGTTTAGCAGGGCCGACCCAGTACTTC. The chain has TRBV20-1 and TRBJ2-5, with D possibly matching TRBD1 (5 bases). Germline CDR1 DFQATT, CDR2 SNEGSKA (reference sequence). CDR3 length: 14 residues. The V end was cut by 3 bases, the J end by 7 bases, with 18 bases between.

The V and J genes are TRBV29-1 and TRBJ2-3; D is unresolved. Germline V gene lookup returns CDR1 SQVTM and CDR2 ANQGSEA. The CDR3 runs 14 residues. Trimming stripped 0 bases from V and 3 bases from J, with 10 bases between. CDR3 in amino acids: CSVEDPGSTDTQYF. In nucleotides, the CDR3 is TGCAGCGTTGAAGATCCGGGCTCTACAGATACGCAGTATTTT.

This chain links TRBV10-3 with TRBJ2-7; either TRBD1 or TRBD2 may fit D (6 bases each). Germline CDR1 and CDR2: ENHRY and SYGVKD. V was pared by 4 bases and J by 2 bases, with 15 bases between. The CDR3 has 15 residues. The CDR3 reads CAISGEGGQPYEQYF. DNA of the CDR3: TGTGCCATCAGTGGGGAAGGGGGGCAACCCTACGAGCAGTACTTC.

The chain combines TRBV5-1 with TRBJ2-7; TRBD1 is a possible D gene (5 bases). The CDR3 covers 14 residues. Germline lookup yields CDR1 SGHRS and CDR2 YFSETQ. V was cut by 5 bases and J by 2 bases, with 14 bases left in between. The CDR3 loop is CASRLTAAAYEQYF. CDR3 sequence (DNA): TGCGCCAGCAGGTTGACAGCTGCTGCCTACGAGCAGTACTTC.

The chain links TRBV7-9 to TRBJ2-7; 16 nucleotides agree with TRBD2. The ends lost 5 bases at V and 2 bases at J; junction bases unmatched: 9. The germline CDR1 and CDR2 sequences are SEHNR and FQNEAQ (reference sequence). The CDR3 totals 18 residues. The CDR3 loop is CASSLGGTSGRVAYEQYF. The CDR3 nucleotides are TGTGCCAGCAGCCTAGGGGGGACTAGCGGGAGGGTTGCCTACGAGCAGTACTTC.

The chain recombines TRBV6-5 with TRBJ1-1; D unclear. This CDR3 comprises 13 residues. Between the trimmed V and J ends, which lost 2 bases and 5 bases, there was a span of 9 bases. Looked up from germline, CDR1 is MNHEY and CDR2 is SVGAGI. The CDR3 reads CASSYTGGTEAFF. The CDR3 nucleotides read TGTGCCAGCAGTTACACCGGAGGGACTGAAGCTTTCTTT.

The V and J genes are TRBV14 and TRBJ1-3; D is uncertain. V lost 0 bases to trimming and J lost 2 bases, with 11 bases between them. From germline, CDR1 is SGHDN and CDR2 FVKESK. CDR3 length: 16 amino acids. For the CDR3, the DNA is TGTGCCAGCAGCCAAGATAAGCCCGGGCCTGGAAACACCATATATTTT. Translating it yields CASSQDKPGPGNTIYF.

The CDR3 loop is CASSFMGAPDTQYF. CDR3 nucleotide sequence: TGTGCCAGCAGCTTCATGGGGGCGCCGGATACGCAGTATTTT. V is TRBV7-6 and J is TRBJ2-3; TRBD1 is a possible D gene (6 bases). Germline lookup yields CDR1 SGHVS and CDR2 FNYEAQ. The germline V and J ends were trimmed by 3 bases and 6 bases, with 13 bases remaining between them. The CDR3 consists of 14 residues.

The J gene is TRBJ2-5, the V gene TRBV7-9, with 10 bases fitting TRBD2. The CDR3 is made up of 16 amino acids. Germline CDR1 reads SEHNR; CDR2 reads FQNEAQ (reference sequence). V was pared by 3 bases and J by 0 bases, with 4 bases of the junction left unmatched. The CDR3 bases are TGTGCCAGCAGCTTTTACGGGACTAGCGACCAAGAGACCCAGTACTTC. This translates into CASSFYGTSDQETQYF. The whole variable domain, filled in from reference TRBV7-9 and TRBJ2-5, reads DTGVSQNPRHKITKRGQNVTFRCDPISEHNRLYWYRQTLGQGPEFLTYFQNEAQLEKSRLLSDRFSAERPKGSFSTLEIQRTEQGDSAMYLCASSFYGTSDQETQYFGPGTRLLVL.

V gene TRBV10-3 combines with J gene TRBJ2-7, with TRBD1 identical over 10 bases. The germline V gene encodes CDR1 ENHRY and CDR2 SYGVKD. The CDR3 contains 14 residues. The trim removed 3 bases at V and 3 bases at J, leaving 2 bases unmatched. For the CDR3, the DNA is TGTGCCATCAGTGACGGACAGGGGGGCTACGAGCAGTACTTC. Protein sequence: CAISDGQGGYEQYF.

This clonotype has just a few counts. The rearrangement uses TRBV7-9 and TRBJ1-1; D is uncertain. The CDR3 totals 12 residues. Germline V CDR1 and CDR2: SEHNR, FQNEAQ (reference sequence). V was pared by 2 bases and J by 5 bases, with 6 bases between. The CDR3 DNA reads TGTGCCAGCAGCTTACCGGGGACTGAAGCTTTCTTT. Amino acids: CASSLPGTEAFF. The full variable domain, with the rest looked up from reference TRBV7-9 and TRBJ1-1, is DTGVSQNPRHKITKRGQNVTFRCDPISEHNRLYWYRQTLGQGPEFLTYFQNEAQLEKSRLLSDRFSAERPKGSFSTLEIQRTEQGDSAMYLCASSLPGTEAFFGQGTRLTVV.

The gene calls are TRBV13 and TRBJ2-7, with TRBD2 as a possible D gene (6 bases). CDR1 and CDR2 from the germline V gene are PRHDT and FYEKMQ (reference sequence). This CDR3 is 16 amino acids long. The V and J ends lost 5 bases and 5 bases respectively, with 22 bases between them. CDR3 protein: CASSLNLSGPENEQYF. The DNA for the CDR3 is TGTGCCAGCAGCCTCAACCTAAGCGGGCCTGAGAACGAGCAGTACTTC.

V is TRBV9 and J is TRBJ1-1; D call uncertain. Trimming stripped 3 bases from V and 0 bases from J, with 9 bases between. There are 14 residues in the CDR3. Germline CDR1 is SGDLS and CDR2 is YYNGEE. CDR3 sequence reads: CASSGSVMNTEAFF. CDR3 nucleotide sequence: TGTGCCAGCAGCGGTTCGGTCATGAACACTGAAGCTTTCTTT.

The genes are TRBV4-3 and TRBJ2-5, with a possible D match to TRBD2 (7 bases). The CDR3 sequence is 15 residues long. Germline lookup yields CDR1 LGHNA and CDR2 YSLEER. V lost 4 bases and J lost 4, with 16 bases in between. The CDR3 here is CASSPYLGGGETQYF. CDR3 sequence (DNA): TGCGCCAGCAGCCCCTATCTGGGAGGGGGAGAGACCCAGTACTTC.

The gene calls are TRBV7-8 and TRBJ2-7; 14 nucleotides agree with TRBD2. This CDR3 is built from 16 residues. The germline CDR1 and CDR2 sequences are SGHVS and FQNEAQ. The junction had 9 bases not matched to a gene; V was cut back by 5 bases and J by 6 bases. The CDR3: CASSKGLAGAAAEQYF. The DNA for the CDR3 is TGTGCCAGCAGCAAGGGACTAGCGGGGGCCGCAGCCGAGCAGTACTTC.

V and J are TRBV6-2 or TRBV6-3 and TRBJ1-1, with D uncertain. There are 15 residues in the CDR3. Trimming removed 2 bases from V and 1 base from J, with 11 bases in between. The germline gives CDR1 MNHEY, CDR2 SVGEGT. This CDR3 is CASSYVNPGNTEAFF. DNA for the CDR3: TGTGCCAGCAGTTACGTTAACCCGGGGAACACTGAAGCTTTCTTT.

V usage is TRBV30 and J usage is TRBJ1-2, with D perhaps matching TRBD1 (5 bases). Germline CDR1 and CDR2: GTSNPN and SVGIG (reference sequence). This CDR3 spans 11 amino acids. Trimming left V 7 bases short and J 7 bases short, with 13 bases between. The CDR3 DNA reads as TGTGCCTCCGATCCTGACAGTGGCTACACCTTC. Translated, it gives CASDPDSGYTF.

V gene TRBV25-1 combines with J gene TRBJ2-7, with D unresolved. CDR1 and CDR2 (germline): MGHDK, SYGVNS. The CDR3 totals 11 residues. V shed 8 bases and J shed 1 base, with 6 bases lying between them. The CDR3 bases are TGTGCCAGCGGGATGTCCTACGAGCAGTACTTC. It codes for CASGMSYEQYF.

V and J are TRBV4-2 and TRBJ2-3; TRBD2 matches at 7 bases. Germline V CDR1 and CDR2: LGHNA, YNFKEQ. V gave up 5 bases and J gave up 3 bases; unmatched junction bases: 23. The CDR3 consists of 20 residues. CDR3 sequence reads: CASSDNPDPLRGELTDTQYF. The CDR3 nucleotides read TGTGCCAGCAGCGACAATCCTGATCCCCTACGGGGGGAATTGACAGATACGCAGTATTTT.

The genes are TRBV18 and TRBJ1-1, with TRBD1 matching over 7 bases. Trimming removed 2 bases from V and 7 bases from J; junction bases left unmatched: 1. The CDR3 contains 12 residues. Per the germline V gene, CDR1 is KGHSH and CDR2 is LQKENI. CDR3 DNA: TGTGCCAGCTCACCAACAGGGGATGAAGCTTTCTTT. As protein: CASSPTGDEAFF.